Listed below are T cell receptor beta chains from one sample, sequenced in a study of T cells in Graves' hyperthyroidism and ophthalmopathy. TCRdb fed the multiplex PCR reads into MiXCR, producing one record per CDR3 protein. Found here are 500,000 or so distinct CDR3 sequences, more than 15% of them singletons; the top ten hold 15% to 20%. The sample taken for sequencing was blood. These receptors were collected from a woman between 18 and 29 years old with Graves' ophthalmopathy. The CDR3 runs from the conserved cysteine through the conserved F or W. The order of the fields is clone size, V gene, J gene, D gene, CDR3 protein. A D gene is named only where the DNA matches it firmly. The size field is filled for only some rows; it gives once, few, many or a size class.

abundance: few
v_gene: TRBV29-1
j_gene: TRBJ2-1
d_gene: -
CDR3aa: CSVAVSYNEQFF

abundance: few
v_gene: TRBV2
j_gene: TRBJ1-3
d_gene: -
CDR3aa: CASSRAGPGNTIYF

abundance: -
v_gene: TRBV20-1
j_gene: TRBJ2-1
d_gene: TRBD1
CDR3aa: CSARTGLDNEQFF

abundance: -
v_gene: TRBV19
j_gene: TRBJ1-4
d_gene: -
CDR3aa: CASSIASRGEKLFF

abundance: few
v_gene: TRBV27
j_gene: TRBJ1-4
d_gene: TRBD1
CDR3aa: CASSLTGPWEKLFF

abundance: many
v_gene: TRBV5-1
j_gene: TRBJ2-7
d_gene: TRBD1
CDR3aa: CASSVTGGSYEQYF

abundance: -
v_gene: TRBV19
j_gene: TRBJ1-1
d_gene: TRBD1
CDR3aa: CASSRAGGVEAFF

abundance: once
v_gene: TRBV7-3
j_gene: TRBJ2-5
d_gene: TRBD1
CDR3aa: CASSSTGLGETQYF

abundance: many
v_gene: TRBV29-1
j_gene: TRBJ2-7
d_gene: TRBD2
CDR3aa: CSVLLAGVSYEQYF

abundance: few
v_gene: TRBV5-1
j_gene: TRBJ2-3
d_gene: TRBD1
CDR3aa: CASSSDNRGLTDTQYF

abundance: few
v_gene: TRBV27
j_gene: TRBJ2-7
d_gene: TRBD2
CDR3aa: CASSDVLAGGPSYEQYF

abundance: -
v_gene: TRBV5-4
j_gene: TRBJ1-1
d_gene: -
CDR3aa: CASSLDRRRKDTEAFF

abundance: many
v_gene: TRBV11-1
j_gene: TRBJ2-2
d_gene: -
CDR3aa: CASQRADRAGELFF

abundance: many
v_gene: TRBV2
j_gene: TRBJ2-1
d_gene: -
CDR3aa: CASSKYNSYNEQFF

abundance: many
v_gene: TRBV4-3
j_gene: TRBJ1-4
d_gene: -
CDR3aa: CASSQLLRGTNEKLFF